This is a list of T cell receptor beta chains from one sample in a study of CXCR3-negative and CXCR3-positive naive CD8 T cells. One entry per CDR3 protein, without DNA, is what TCRdb gives after re-calling the 5' RACE reads. This listing includes 150,000 or so distinct CDR3 sequences. Specimen: naive CXCR3- CD8+ T cells from blood. The receptors stem from a human donor in good health. Some clones in this sample may be carry-over from other donors' samples. Each CDR3 is given with its conserved first and last residue. The order of the fields is V gene, J gene, CDR3 protein.

TRBV10-3	TRBJ2-3	CAISDPPTRPSGTDTQYF
TRBV27	TRBJ2-1	CASSLRVSGNEQFF
TRBV7-2	TRBJ2-3	CASSLEGGLALDTQYF
TRBV30	TRBJ1-1	CAWSVPGSIAGTEAFF
TRBV7-9	TRBJ2-1	CASSATAGTGRYNEQFF
TRBV12-3/TRBV12-4	TRBJ2-3	CAVQTEGPPGEGTDTQYF
TRBV23-1	TRBJ2-7	CASSNRGLAATYEQYF
TRBV12-3/TRBV12-4	TRBJ1-2	CATTDNGYGYTF
TRBV7-2	TRBJ1-2	CASSAYWDWADYGYTF
TRBV19	TRBJ2-1	CASSTVGIGSYNEQFF
TRBV5-8	TRBJ1-2	CASSSPGAAGQLTNYGYTF
TRBV21-1	TRBJ1-2	CATWSPGDYGYTF
TRBV5-1	TRBJ2-1	CASSLWLAGGLNEQFF
TRBV28	TRBJ1-1	CASSLGRDLNTEAFF
TRBV21-1	TRBJ1-2	CASSKDRFYGYTF
TRBV28	TRBJ1-5	CASSSSTGIQPQHF
TRBV27	TRBJ1-2	CASRPAGANYGYTF
TRBV6-5	TRBJ2-3	CASSYGLAGSTDTQYF
TRBV20-1	TRBJ2-2	CSASDRSNTGELFF
TRBV6-5	TRBJ1-2	CASSYVKGADGYTF
TRBV29-1	TRBJ2-7	CSVEARGYEQYF
TRBV13	TRBJ2-1	CASSSPGLAGASYEQFF